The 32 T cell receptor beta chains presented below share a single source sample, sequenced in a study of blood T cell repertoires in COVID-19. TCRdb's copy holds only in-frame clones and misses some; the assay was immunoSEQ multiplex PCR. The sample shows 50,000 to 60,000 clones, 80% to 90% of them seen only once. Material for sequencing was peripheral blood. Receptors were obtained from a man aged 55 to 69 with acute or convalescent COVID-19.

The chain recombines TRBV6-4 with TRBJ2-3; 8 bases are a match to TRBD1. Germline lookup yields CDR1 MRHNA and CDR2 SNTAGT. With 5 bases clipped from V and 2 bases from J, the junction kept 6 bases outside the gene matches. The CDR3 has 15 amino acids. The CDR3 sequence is CASSRQGRNTDTQYF. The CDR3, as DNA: TGTGCCAGCAGTAGACAGGGGCGAAACACAGATACGCAGTATTTT.

In DNA, the CDR3 is TGTGCCAGCGAGGGGGATAACTATGGCTACACCTTC. This translates into CASEGDNYGYTF. The chain employs TRBV6-5 and TRBJ1-2; tentatively, D is TRBD1 (6 bases). This CDR3 is built from 12 residues. CDR1 and CDR2 (germline): MNHEY, SVGAGI. The V end was cut by 8 bases, the J end by 1 base, with 8 bases between.

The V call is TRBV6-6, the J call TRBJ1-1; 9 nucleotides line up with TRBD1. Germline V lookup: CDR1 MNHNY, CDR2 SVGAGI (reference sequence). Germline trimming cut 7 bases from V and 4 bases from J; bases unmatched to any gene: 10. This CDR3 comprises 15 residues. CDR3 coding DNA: TGTGCCAGCACCCAACAGGGGGCGCTTACCACTGAAGCTTTCTTT. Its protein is CASTQQGALTTEAFF.

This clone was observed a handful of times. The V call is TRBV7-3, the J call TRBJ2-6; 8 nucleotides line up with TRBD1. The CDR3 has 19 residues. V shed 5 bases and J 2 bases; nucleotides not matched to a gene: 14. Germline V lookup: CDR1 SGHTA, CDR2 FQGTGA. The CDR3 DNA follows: TGTGCCAGCAGCCCAAGAGCAGGGGGCGCCAGCCCTGGGGCCAACGTCCTGACTTTC. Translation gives CASSPRAGGASPGANVLTF.

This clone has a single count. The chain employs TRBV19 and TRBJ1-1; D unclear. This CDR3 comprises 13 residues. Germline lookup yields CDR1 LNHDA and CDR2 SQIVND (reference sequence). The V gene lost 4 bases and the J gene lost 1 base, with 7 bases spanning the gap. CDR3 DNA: TGTGCCAGTAGTAATACAAGGAACACTGAAGCTTTCTTT. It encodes CASSNTRNTEAFF.

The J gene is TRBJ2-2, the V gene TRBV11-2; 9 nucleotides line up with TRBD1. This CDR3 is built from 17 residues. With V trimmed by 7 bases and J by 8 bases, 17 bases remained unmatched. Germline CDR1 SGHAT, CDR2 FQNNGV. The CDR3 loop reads CASTPSPGTGSRGELFF. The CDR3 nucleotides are TGTGCCAGCACCCCTAGCCCCGGGACAGGGAGTAGGGGGGAGCTGTTTTTT.

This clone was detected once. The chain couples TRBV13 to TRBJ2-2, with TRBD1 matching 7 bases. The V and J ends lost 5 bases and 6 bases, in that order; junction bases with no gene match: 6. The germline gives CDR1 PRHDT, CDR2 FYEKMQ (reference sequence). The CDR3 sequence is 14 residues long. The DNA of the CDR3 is TGTGCCAGCAGCATCGACAGGGTGGCCGGGGAGCTGTTTTTT. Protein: CASSIDRVAGELFF. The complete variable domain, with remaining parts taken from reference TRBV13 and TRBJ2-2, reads AAGVIQSPRHLIKEKRETATLKCYPIPRHDTVYWYQQGPGQDPQFLISFYEKMQSDKGSIPDRFSAQQFSDYHSELNMSSLELGDSALYFCASSIDRVAGELFFGEGSRLTVL.

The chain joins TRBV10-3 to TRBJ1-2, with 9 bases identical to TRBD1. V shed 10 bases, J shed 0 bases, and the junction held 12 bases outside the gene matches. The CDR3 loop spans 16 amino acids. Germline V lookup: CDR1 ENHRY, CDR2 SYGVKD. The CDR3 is CATGQTGGTTNYGYTF. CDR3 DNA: TGTGCCACCGGTCAGACAGGGGGAACGACTAACTATGGCTACACCTTC.

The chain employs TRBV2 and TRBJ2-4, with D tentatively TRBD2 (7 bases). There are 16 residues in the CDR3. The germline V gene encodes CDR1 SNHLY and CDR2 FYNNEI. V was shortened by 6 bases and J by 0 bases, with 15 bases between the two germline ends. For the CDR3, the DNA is TGTGCCAGCAGCGGACAGCGGGGACCAGCCAAAAACATTCAGTACTTC. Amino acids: CASSGQRGPAKNIQYF.

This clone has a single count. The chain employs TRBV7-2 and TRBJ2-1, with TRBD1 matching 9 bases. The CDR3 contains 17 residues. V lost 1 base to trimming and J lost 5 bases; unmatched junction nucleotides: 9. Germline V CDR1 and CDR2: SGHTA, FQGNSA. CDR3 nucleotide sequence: TGTGCCAGCAGCTTAGGACGCAGTGACAGGGGGAACAATGAGCAGTTCTTC. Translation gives CASSLGRSDRGNNEQFF.

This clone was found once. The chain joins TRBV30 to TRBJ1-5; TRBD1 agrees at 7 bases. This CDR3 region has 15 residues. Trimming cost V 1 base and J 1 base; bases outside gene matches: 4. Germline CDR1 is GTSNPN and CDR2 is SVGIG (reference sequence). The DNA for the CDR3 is TGTGCCTGGAGTGGGGGGACAGTCAGCAATCAGCCCCAGCATTTT. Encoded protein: CAWSGGTVSNQPQHF. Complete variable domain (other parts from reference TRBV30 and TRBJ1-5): SQTIHQWPATLVQPVGSPLSLECTVEGTSNPNLYWYRQAAGRGLQLLFYSVGIGQISSEVPQNLSASRPQDRQFILSSKKLLLSDSGFYLCAWSGGTVSNQPQHFGDGTRLSIL.

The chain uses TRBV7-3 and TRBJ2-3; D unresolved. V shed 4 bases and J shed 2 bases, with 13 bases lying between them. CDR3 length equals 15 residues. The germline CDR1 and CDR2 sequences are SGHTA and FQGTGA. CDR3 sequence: CASSSGPTYTDTQYF. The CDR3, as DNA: TGTGCCAGCAGCTCAGGTCCGACCTACACAGATACGCAGTATTTT.

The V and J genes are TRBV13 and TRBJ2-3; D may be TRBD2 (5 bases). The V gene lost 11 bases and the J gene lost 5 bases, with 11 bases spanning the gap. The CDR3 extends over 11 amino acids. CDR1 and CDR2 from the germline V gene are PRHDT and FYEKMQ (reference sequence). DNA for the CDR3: TGTGCCTGGCGTGAGGGAGATACGCAGTATTTT. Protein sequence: CAWREGDTQYF.

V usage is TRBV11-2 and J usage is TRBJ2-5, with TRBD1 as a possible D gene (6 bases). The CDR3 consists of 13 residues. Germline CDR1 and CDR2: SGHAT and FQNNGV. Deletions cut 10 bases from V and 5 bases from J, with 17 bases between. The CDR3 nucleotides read TGTGCCACTACAGACAGGATCAAGGAGACCCAGTACTTC. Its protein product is CATTDRIKETQYF.

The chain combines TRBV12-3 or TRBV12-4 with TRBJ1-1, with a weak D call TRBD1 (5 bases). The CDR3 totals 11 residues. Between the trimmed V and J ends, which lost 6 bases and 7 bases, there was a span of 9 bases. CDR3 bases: TGTGCCAGCAGCTCAGGGATTGAAGCTTTCTTT. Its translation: CASSSGIEAFF.

The DNA of the CDR3 is TGTGCCAGCAGTAGACAGCCGACCTCCTACGAGCAGTACTTC. The encoded protein is CASSRQPTSYEQYF. The chain joins TRBV6-5 to TRBJ2-7; the D gene is possibly TRBD1 (5 bases). This CDR3 is 14 amino acids long. The germline V gene encodes CDR1 MNHEY and CDR2 SVGAGI. Trimming took off 5 bases at V and 0 bases at J, with 11 bases between the two ends.

The CDR3 nucleotides are TGTGCCTGGAATGAAGGACAGGGGTTTTCCTATGGCTACACCTTC. Translation gives CAWNEGQGFSYGYTF. This chain joins TRBV30 and TRBJ1-2, with 9 bases fitting TRBD1. This CDR3 has 15 amino acids. The germline V gene encodes CDR1 GTSNPN and CDR2 SVGIG (reference sequence). V lost 4 bases, J lost 4 bases, and 10 bases stayed unmatched.

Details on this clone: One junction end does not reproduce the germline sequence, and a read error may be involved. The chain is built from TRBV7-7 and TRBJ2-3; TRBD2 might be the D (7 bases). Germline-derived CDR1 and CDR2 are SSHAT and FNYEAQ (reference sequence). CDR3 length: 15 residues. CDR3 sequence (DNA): TGTGCTAGCACCCGAAATGAGGGGGGGACTGATACGCAGTATTTT. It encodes CASTRNEGGTDTQYF.

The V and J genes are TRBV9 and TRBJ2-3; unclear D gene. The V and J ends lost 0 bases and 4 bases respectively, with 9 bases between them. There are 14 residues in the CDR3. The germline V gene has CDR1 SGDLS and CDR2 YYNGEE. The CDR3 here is CASSVGSSPDTQYF. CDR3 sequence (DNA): TGTGCCAGCAGCGTAGGAAGTAGCCCAGATACGCAGTATTTT.

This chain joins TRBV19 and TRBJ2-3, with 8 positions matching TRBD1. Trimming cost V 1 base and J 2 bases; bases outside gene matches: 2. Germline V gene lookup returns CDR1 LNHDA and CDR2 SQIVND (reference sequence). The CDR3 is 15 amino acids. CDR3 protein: CASSIGQGITDTQYF. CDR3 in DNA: TGTGCCAGTAGTATAGGACAGGGGATCACAGATACGCAGTATTTT.

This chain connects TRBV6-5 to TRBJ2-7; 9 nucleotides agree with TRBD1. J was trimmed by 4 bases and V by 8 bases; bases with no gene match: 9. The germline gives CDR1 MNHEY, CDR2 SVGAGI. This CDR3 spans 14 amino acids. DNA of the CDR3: TGTGCCAGCGCAAACCAGGGACAGGGATACGAGCAGTACTTC. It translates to CASANQGQGYEQYF.

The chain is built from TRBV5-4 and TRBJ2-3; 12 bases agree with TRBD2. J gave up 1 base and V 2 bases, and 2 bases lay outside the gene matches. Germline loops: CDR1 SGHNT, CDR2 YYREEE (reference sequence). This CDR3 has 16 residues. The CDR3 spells CASSLGTSGRTDTQYF. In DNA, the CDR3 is TGTGCCAGCAGCTTAGGGACTAGCGGGCGCACAGATACGCAGTATTTT.

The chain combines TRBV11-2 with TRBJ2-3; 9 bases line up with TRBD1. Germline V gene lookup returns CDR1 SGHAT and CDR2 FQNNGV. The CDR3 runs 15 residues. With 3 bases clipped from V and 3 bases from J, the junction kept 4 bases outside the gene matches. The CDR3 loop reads CASSFDRGRTDTQYF. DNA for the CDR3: TGTGCCAGCAGCTTCGACAGGGGGAGGACAGATACGCAGTATTTT.

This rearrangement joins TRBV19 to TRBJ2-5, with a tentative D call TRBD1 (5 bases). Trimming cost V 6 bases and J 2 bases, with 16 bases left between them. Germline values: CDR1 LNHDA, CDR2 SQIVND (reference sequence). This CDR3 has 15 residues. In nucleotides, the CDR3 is TGTGCCAGTAGCGACCTACGACAGCCTCAAGAGACCCAGTACTTC. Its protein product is CASSDLRQPQETQYF. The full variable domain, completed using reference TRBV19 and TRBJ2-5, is DGGITQSPKYLFRKEGQNVTLSCEQNLNHDAMYWYRQDPGQGLRLIYYSQIVNDFQKGDIAEGYSVSREKKESFPLTVTSAQKNPTAFYLCASSDLRQPQETQYFGPGTRLLVL.

The CDR3 DNA is TGCGCCAGCAGCCAAGGTCCAGGGATAGGCTCTGGGGCCAACGTCCTGACTTTC. This codes for CASSQGPGIGSGANVLTF. The V call is TRBV4-1, the J call TRBJ2-6; TRBD1 might be the D (5 bases). V was trimmed by 1 base and J by 0 bases, leaving 13 bases between them. Per the germline V gene, CDR1 is MGHRA and CDR2 is YSYEKL. This CDR3 has 18 residues.

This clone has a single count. The CDR3 bases are TGTGCCAGCAGTCCTCAAACGGGGACAGGACACACCTTC. Translated, it gives CASSPQTGTGHTF. The chain couples TRBV12-3 or TRBV12-4 to TRBJ1-2, with 8 nucleotides matching TRBD1. The CDR3 sequence is 13 residues long. After removal of 5 bases from V and 12 bases from J, the junction contained 11 bases not matched to a gene.

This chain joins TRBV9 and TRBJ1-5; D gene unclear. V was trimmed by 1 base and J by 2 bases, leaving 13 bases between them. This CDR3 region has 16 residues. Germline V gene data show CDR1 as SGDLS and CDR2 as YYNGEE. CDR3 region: CASSVWGQEGNQPQHF. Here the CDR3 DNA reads TGTGCCAGCAGCGTATGGGGTCAGGAGGGCAATCAGCCCCAGCATTTT.

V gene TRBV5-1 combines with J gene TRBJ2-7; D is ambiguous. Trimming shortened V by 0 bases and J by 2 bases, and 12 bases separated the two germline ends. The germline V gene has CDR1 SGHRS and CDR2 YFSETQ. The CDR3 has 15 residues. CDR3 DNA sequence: TGCGCCAGCAGCTTGGTTGGTAGCCCCCCCTACGAGCAGTACTTC. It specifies CASSLVGSPPYEQYF. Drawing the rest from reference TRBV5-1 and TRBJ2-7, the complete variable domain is KAGVTQTPRYLIKTRGQQVTLSCSPISGHRSVSWYQQTPGQGLQFLFEYFSETQRNKGNFPGRFSGRQFSNSRSEMNVSTLELGDSALYLCASSLVGSPPYEQYFGPGTRLTVT.

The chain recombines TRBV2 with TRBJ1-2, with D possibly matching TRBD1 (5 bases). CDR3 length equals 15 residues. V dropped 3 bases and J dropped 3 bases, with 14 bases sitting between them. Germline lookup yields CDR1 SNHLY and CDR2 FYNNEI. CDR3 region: CASSDQQGGYYGYTF. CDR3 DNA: TGTGCCAGCAGTGACCAGCAGGGCGGATACTATGGCTACACCTTC.

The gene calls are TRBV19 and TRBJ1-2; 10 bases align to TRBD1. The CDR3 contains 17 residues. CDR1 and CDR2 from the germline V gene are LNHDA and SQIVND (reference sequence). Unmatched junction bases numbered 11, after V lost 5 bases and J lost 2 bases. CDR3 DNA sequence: TGTGCCAGTAGTCCCCGACAGGGGGCTTCGTCGAACTATGGCTACACCTTC. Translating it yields CASSPRQGASSNYGYTF.

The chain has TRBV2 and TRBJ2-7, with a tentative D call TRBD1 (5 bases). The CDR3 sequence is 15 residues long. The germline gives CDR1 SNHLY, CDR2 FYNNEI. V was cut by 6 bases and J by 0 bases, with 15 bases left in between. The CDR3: CASRLRQTDSYEQYF. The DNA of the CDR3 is TGTGCCAGCAGGTTAAGACAGACCGACTCCTACGAGCAGTACTTC.

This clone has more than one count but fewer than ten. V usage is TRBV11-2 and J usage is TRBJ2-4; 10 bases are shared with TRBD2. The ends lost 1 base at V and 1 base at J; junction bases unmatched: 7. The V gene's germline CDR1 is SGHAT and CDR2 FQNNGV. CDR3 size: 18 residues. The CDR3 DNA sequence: TGTGCCAGCAGCTTAGGGCTTCTAGCGGGGGATGCCAAAAACATTCAGTACTTC. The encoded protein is CASSLGLLAGDAKNIQYF.